The rows below give T cell receptor beta chains drawn from one sample of a study of blood T cell repertoires in COVID-19. Measured with immunoSEQ multiplex PCR; TCRdb has only the in-frame clones, and not every one. The top ten clones hold roughly 14% of a sample with 110,000 or so clones, around 84% of them seen once. The sample consisted of peripheral blood. The receptors shown here come from a woman aged 80 or older with acute or convalescent COVID-19. CDR3s include the opening cysteine and the closing phenylalanine or tryptophan. D genes are given only for firm matches. Expanded clones are given a class, and other clones once, few, many or no size at all.

d_call: TRBD1
j_call: TRBJ1-1
v_call: TRBV28
clone_size: few
cdr3_nt: TGTGCCAGCAGTCCCTCGGGACAGGGAAAGGGCACTGAAGCTTTCTTT
cdr3_aa: CASSPSGQGKGTEAFF

d_call: NA
j_call: TRBJ1-5
v_call: TRBV28
clone_size: NA
cdr3_nt: TGTGCCAGCAGTTCGCAAAGGGGGAAGAGCAATCAGCCCCAGCATTTT
cdr3_aa: CASSSQRGKSNQPQHF

d_call: NA
j_call: TRBJ1-5
v_call: TRBV12-3/TRBV12-4
clone_size: few
cdr3_nt: TGTGCCAGCAGCCCGACACTCAATCAGCCCCAGCATTTT
cdr3_aa: CASSPTLNQPQHF

d_call: TRBD1
j_call: TRBJ1-6
v_call: TRBV7-6
clone_size: NA
cdr3_nt: TGTGCCAGCAGCTTAGGTGGGACAGGGTTAGGGGATTCACCCCTCCACTTT
cdr3_aa: CASSLGGTGLGDSPLHF

d_call: NA
j_call: TRBJ1-6
v_call: TRBV5-6
clone_size: NA
cdr3_nt: TGTGCCAGCAGCTTAGGCGGCTCCTATAATTCACCCCTCCACTTT
cdr3_aa: CASSLGGSYNSPLHF

d_call: NA
j_call: TRBJ1-5
v_call: TRBV6-7
clone_size: NA
cdr3_nt: TGTGCCAGCAGTTACTTGTCCTTCGGGCAGGGCGGTCAGCCCCAGCATTTT
cdr3_aa: CASSYLSFGQGGQPQHF

d_call: NA
j_call: TRBJ1-3
v_call: TRBV3-1/TRBV3-2
clone_size: NA
cdr3_nt: TGTGCCAGCAGCCAAGTCCCCAGGGCTGCAGGAAACACCATATATTTT
cdr3_aa: CASSQVPRAAGNTIYF

d_call: NA
j_call: TRBJ1-4
v_call: TRBV7-2
clone_size: NA
cdr3_nt: TGTGCCAGCAGCCTCCGGTCTGCGGGGGATGAAAAACTGTTTTTT
cdr3_aa: CASSLRSAGDEKLFF

d_call: NA
j_call: TRBJ2-1
v_call: TRBV10-3
clone_size: NA
cdr3_nt: TGTGCCATCAGTGACGGGGCGGGAAAGTCGTTCTTC
cdr3_aa: CAISDGAGKSFF

d_call: TRBD2
j_call: TRBJ2-2
v_call: TRBV5-4
clone_size: NA
cdr3_nt: TGTGCCAGCAGCGATGGACTAGCCCGGGGCACCGGGGAGCTGTTTTTT
cdr3_aa: CASSDGLARGTGELFF

d_call: NA
j_call: TRBJ1-6
v_call: TRBV27
clone_size: NA
cdr3_nt: TGTGCCAGCAGTTTATCAGGGGGACCCCTCCACTTT
cdr3_aa: CASSLSGGPLHF

d_call: NA
j_call: TRBJ2-2
v_call: TRBV25-1
clone_size: NA
cdr3_nt: TGTGCCAGCAGTGGTGACATTCCCCGCCCCGGGGAGCTGTTTTTT
cdr3_aa: CASSGDIPRPGELFF

d_call: TRBD2
j_call: TRBJ2-1
v_call: TRBV27
clone_size: NA
cdr3_nt: TGTGCCAGCAGTCCTGGACTAGCGGGAGCCGATGAGCAGTTCTTC
cdr3_aa: CASSPGLAGADEQFF

d_call: NA
j_call: TRBJ1-5
v_call: TRBV12-5
clone_size: NA
cdr3_nt: TGTGCTAGTGGTTTGGTAATGGGCACCGGCAATCAGCCCCAGCATTTT
cdr3_aa: CASGLVMGTGNQPQHF

d_call: TRBD2
j_call: TRBJ2-1
v_call: TRBV3-1/TRBV3-2
clone_size: NA
cdr3_nt: TGTGCCAGCAGCCCGTGGGGACTAGCGGGGAAAGGAGATGAGCAGTTCTTC
cdr3_aa: CASSPWGLAGKGDEQFF

d_call: TRBD1
j_call: TRBJ1-4
v_call: TRBV2
clone_size: NA
cdr3_nt: TGTGCCAGCAGTGCTTCGACAGGGAAAGATGAAAAACTGTTTTTT
cdr3_aa: CASSASTGKDEKLFF

d_call: NA
j_call: TRBJ2-3
v_call: TRBV4-3
clone_size: NA
cdr3_nt: TGCGCCAGCAGCCAGTACAGGGATACGCAGTATTTT
cdr3_aa: CASSQYRDTQYF

d_call: TRBD2
j_call: TRBJ2-1
v_call: TRBV19
clone_size: NA
cdr3_nt: TGTGCCAGTAGTATATGGGGGACTAGCGGGAGCGATGAGCAGTTCTTC
cdr3_aa: CASSIWGTSGSDEQFF

d_call: NA
j_call: TRBJ2-1
v_call: TRBV29-1
clone_size: NA
cdr3_nt: TGCAGCGTTGTGATGAGCTCCTACAATGAGCAGTTCTTC
cdr3_aa: CSVVMSSYNEQFF

d_call: NA
j_call: TRBJ2-3
v_call: TRBV3-1/TRBV3-2
clone_size: NA
cdr3_nt: TGTGCCAGCAGCCGCTCCCGGGCGGGAAGCACAGATACGCAGTATTTT
cdr3_aa: CASSRSRAGSTDTQYF

d_call: TRBD1
j_call: TRBJ1-1
v_call: TRBV10-1
clone_size: NA
cdr3_nt: TGCGCCAGCAGTGTGACACAGGGGACTGAAGCTTTCTTT
cdr3_aa: CASSVTQGTEAFF

d_call: NA
j_call: TRBJ2-2
v_call: TRBV30
clone_size: NA
cdr3_nt: TGTGCCTGGAGTCTCGGCACCGGGGAGCTGTTTTTT
cdr3_aa: CAWSLGTGELFF

d_call: TRBD1
j_call: TRBJ1-1
v_call: TRBV19
clone_size: NA
cdr3_nt: TGTGCCAGTAGGCCCCGGGACAGAATGCACACTGAAGCTTTCTTT
cdr3_aa: CASRPRDRMHTEAFF

d_call: TRBD1
j_call: TRBJ1-4
v_call: TRBV2
clone_size: NA
cdr3_nt: TGTGCCAGCACTTCAAGACAGGGCGTCGGTGAAAAACTGTTTTTT
cdr3_aa: CASTSRQGVGEKLFF

d_call: TRBD1
j_call: TRBJ1-5
v_call: TRBV10-2
clone_size: NA
cdr3_nt: TGCGCCAGCAGACCCGGGACAGCTAGCAATCAGCCCCAGCATTTT
cdr3_aa: CASRPGTASNQPQHF

d_call: NA
j_call: TRBJ2-3
v_call: TRBV29-1
clone_size: NA
cdr3_nt: TGCAGCGTTGTATGGCAGCGGCCCGGGACTAGCACAGATACGCAGTATTTT
cdr3_aa: CSVVWQRPGTSTDTQYF

d_call: NA
j_call: TRBJ1-5
v_call: TRBV28
clone_size: NA
cdr3_nt: TGTGCCAGCAGTTTGATGGGGGGGAGCAATCAGCCCCAGCATTTT
cdr3_aa: CASSLMGGSNQPQHF

d_call: NA
j_call: TRBJ1-5
v_call: TRBV7-2
clone_size: NA
cdr3_nt: TGTGCCAGCAGTTTGGGCTTTGATCAGCCCCAGCATTTT
cdr3_aa: CASSLGFDQPQHF

d_call: TRBD2
j_call: TRBJ2-3
v_call: TRBV24-1
clone_size: NA
cdr3_nt: TGTGCCACCAGTGATGGACTAGCGGTTAGCACAGATACGCAGTATTTT
cdr3_aa: CATSDGLAVSTDTQYF

d_call: TRBD1
j_call: TRBJ1-5
v_call: TRBV19
clone_size: NA
cdr3_nt: TGTGCCAGTAGAACGGGACAGGGGCACCAGCCCCAGCATTTT
cdr3_aa: CASRTGQGHQPQHF

d_call: NA
j_call: TRBJ2-2
v_call: TRBV12-5
clone_size: once
cdr3_nt: TGTGCTAGTGGTTTTCAAGAGTTCCCGGGGGAGCTGTTTTTT
cdr3_aa: CASGFQEFPGELFF

d_call: NA
j_call: TRBJ2-3
v_call: TRBV24-1
clone_size: NA
cdr3_nt: TGTGCCACCAGTAATCCAAGGGTAGGGGAATACGCAGATACGCAGTATTTT
cdr3_aa: CATSNPRVGEYADTQYF

d_call: TRBD1
j_call: TRBJ2-1
v_call: TRBV5-1
clone_size: NA
cdr3_nt: TGCGCCAGCAGCTTGGAAGGGACAGTATACAATGAGCAGTTCTTC
cdr3_aa: CASSLEGTVYNEQFF

d_call: NA
j_call: TRBJ2-7
v_call: TRBV5-1
clone_size: NA
cdr3_nt: TGCGCCAGCAGCGACGAGGGGGGGCCCTACGAGCAGTACTTC
cdr3_aa: CASSDEGGPYEQYF

d_call: TRBD2
j_call: TRBJ2-3
v_call: TRBV7-9
clone_size: many
cdr3_nt: TGTGCCAGCAGCTCCACTCTAGCGGGAGGGCCCTTAGTGCAGTATTTT
cdr3_aa: CASSSTLAGGPLVQYF

d_call: NA
j_call: TRBJ2-3
v_call: TRBV6-2/TRBV6-3
clone_size: NA
cdr3_nt: TGTGCCAGCAGCCCCAGTGCTAGCACAGATACGCAGTATTTT
cdr3_aa: CASSPSASTDTQYF

d_call: TRBD1
j_call: TRBJ1-2
v_call: TRBV6-5
clone_size: NA
cdr3_nt: TGTGCCAGTACCACAGGGGACTATGGCTACACCTTC
cdr3_aa: CASTTGDYGYTF

d_call: NA
j_call: TRBJ2-7
v_call: TRBV28
clone_size: NA
cdr3_nt: TGTGCCAGCAGTTTTGGAGCCACCTACGAGCAGTACTTC
cdr3_aa: CASSFGATYEQYF

d_call: TRBD2
j_call: TRBJ2-3
v_call: TRBV27
clone_size: NA
cdr3_nt: TGTGCCAGCGGACCTATTTCGACTAGCGACCTCACAGATACGCAGTATTTT
cdr3_aa: CASGPISTSDLTDTQYF

d_call: NA
j_call: TRBJ2-2
v_call: TRBV6-5
clone_size: NA
cdr3_nt: TGTGCCAGCACCCAGGGGTTAATCGGGGAGCTGTTTTTT
cdr3_aa: CASTQGLIGELFF

d_call: TRBD1
j_call: TRBJ2-7
v_call: TRBV28
clone_size: NA
cdr3_nt: TGTGCCAGCAGTTTCGACTGGACAGGGGACTACGAGCAGTACTTC
cdr3_aa: CASSFDWTGDYEQYF

d_call: NA
j_call: TRBJ2-7
v_call: TRBV9
clone_size: few
cdr3_nt: TGTGCCAGCAGCTCCTCACCGGGACTTACACCCCTCGAGCAGTACTTC
cdr3_aa: CASSSSPGLTPLEQYF

d_call: TRBD2
j_call: TRBJ2-5
v_call: TRBV7-2
clone_size: NA
cdr3_nt: TGTGCCAGCAGCTTACCCTATGTCGGGAGGGTCCAAGAGACCCAGTACTTC
cdr3_aa: CASSLPYVGRVQETQYF

d_call: NA
j_call: TRBJ1-3
v_call: TRBV5-1
clone_size: NA
cdr3_nt: TGCGCCAGTTCGACAGGATCGGTCTTAGGGTCTGGAAACACCATATATTTT
cdr3_aa: CASSTGSVLGSGNTIYF

d_call: TRBD2
j_call: TRBJ2-3
v_call: TRBV5-5
clone_size: NA
cdr3_nt: TGTGCCAGCAGCTTGGAGGGGACTAGCGGCACAGATACGCAGTATTTT
cdr3_aa: CASSLEGTSGTDTQYF

d_call: TRBD2
j_call: TRBJ2-5
v_call: TRBV2
clone_size: few
cdr3_nt: TGTGCCAGCAGTGCCGGACTAGCGGGAATGTACCAAGAGACCCAGTACTTC
cdr3_aa: CASSAGLAGMYQETQYF

d_call: TRBD1
j_call: TRBJ2-5
v_call: TRBV29-1
clone_size: few
cdr3_nt: TGCAGCACCTGGACAGGGGGAGGGGAGACCCAGTACTTC
cdr3_aa: CSTWTGGGETQYF

d_call: NA
j_call: TRBJ2-2
v_call: TRBV14
clone_size: once
cdr3_nt: TGTGCCAGCAGCCCCATTGGAGCTTACACCGGGGAGCTGTTTTTT
cdr3_aa: CASSPIGAYTGELFF

d_call: NA
j_call: TRBJ2-2
v_call: TRBV19
clone_size: once
cdr3_nt: TGTGCCAGTAGTATGCAGGCTCCGAGCACCGGGGAGCTGTTTTTT
cdr3_aa: CASSMQAPSTGELFF

d_call: NA
j_call: TRBJ2-7
v_call: TRBV7-9
clone_size: NA
cdr3_nt: TGTGCCAGCAGCCCCCTGGGGAGGCACGAGCAGTACTTC
cdr3_aa: CASSPLGRHEQYF

d_call: NA
j_call: TRBJ1-1
v_call: TRBV9
clone_size: NA
cdr3_nt: TGTGCCAGCAGCCCCCCGGGGGGGGCTGGGAACACTGAAGCTTTCTTT
cdr3_aa: CASSPPGGAGNTEAFF

d_call: NA
j_call: TRBJ1-6
v_call: TRBV30
clone_size: few
cdr3_nt: TGTGCCTGGATGACAGGTTATAATTCACCCCTCCACTTT
cdr3_aa: CAWMTGYNSPLHF

d_call: NA
j_call: TRBJ1-4
v_call: TRBV7-9
clone_size: NA
cdr3_nt: TGTGCCAGCAGCTTAGATGCAGGGTATGAAAAACTGTTTTTT
cdr3_aa: CASSLDAGYEKLFF